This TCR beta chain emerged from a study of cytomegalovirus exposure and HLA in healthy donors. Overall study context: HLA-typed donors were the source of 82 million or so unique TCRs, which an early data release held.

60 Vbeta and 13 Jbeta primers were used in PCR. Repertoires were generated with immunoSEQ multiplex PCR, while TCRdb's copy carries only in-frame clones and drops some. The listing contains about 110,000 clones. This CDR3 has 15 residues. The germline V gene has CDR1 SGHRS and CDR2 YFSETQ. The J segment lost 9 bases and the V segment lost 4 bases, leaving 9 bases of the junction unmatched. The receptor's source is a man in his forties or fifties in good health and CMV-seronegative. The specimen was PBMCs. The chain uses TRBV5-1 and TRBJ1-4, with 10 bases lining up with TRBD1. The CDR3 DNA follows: TGCGCCAGCAGCCCCGGGACAGGGGACGGGAAAAAACTGTTTTTT. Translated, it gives CASSPGTGDGKKLFF.